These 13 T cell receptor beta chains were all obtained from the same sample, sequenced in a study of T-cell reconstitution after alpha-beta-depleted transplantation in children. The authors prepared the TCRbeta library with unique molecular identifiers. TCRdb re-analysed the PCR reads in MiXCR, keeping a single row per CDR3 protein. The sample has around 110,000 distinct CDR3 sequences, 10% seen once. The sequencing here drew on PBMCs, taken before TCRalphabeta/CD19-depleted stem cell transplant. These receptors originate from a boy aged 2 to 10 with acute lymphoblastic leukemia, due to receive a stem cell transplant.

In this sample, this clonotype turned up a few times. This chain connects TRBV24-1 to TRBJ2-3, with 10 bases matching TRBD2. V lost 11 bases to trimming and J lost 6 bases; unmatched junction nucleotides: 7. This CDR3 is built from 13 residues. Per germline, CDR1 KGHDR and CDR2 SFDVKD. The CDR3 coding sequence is TGTGCCATTGAGCGGGAGGGCCAGGATACGCAGTATTTT. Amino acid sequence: CAIEREGQDTQYF.

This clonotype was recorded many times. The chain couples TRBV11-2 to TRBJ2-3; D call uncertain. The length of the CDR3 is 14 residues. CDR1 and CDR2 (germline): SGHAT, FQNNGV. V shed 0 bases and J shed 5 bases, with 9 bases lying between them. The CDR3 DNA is TGTGCCAGCAGCTTAGATCGGAATTTAGATACGCAGTATTTT. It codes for CASSLDRNLDTQYF.

The CDR3 is CASRRAGGVYNEQFF. The CDR3, as DNA: TGTGCCAGCAGGCGAGCGGGAGGGGTATACAATGAGCAGTTCTTC. The J gene is TRBJ2-1, the V gene TRBV27; 10 nucleotides agree with TRBD2. From germline, CDR1 is MNHEY and CDR2 SMNVEV (reference sequence). This CDR3 is built from 15 residues. J lost 4 bases, V lost 6 bases, and 6 bases had no gene match.

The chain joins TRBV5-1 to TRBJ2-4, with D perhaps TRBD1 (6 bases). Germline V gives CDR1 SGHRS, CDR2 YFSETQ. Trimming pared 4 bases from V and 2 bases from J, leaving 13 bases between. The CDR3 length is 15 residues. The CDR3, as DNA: TGCGCCAGCAGCCCGGACAGTTTTTCCAAAAACATTCAGTACTTC. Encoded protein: CASSPDSFSKNIQYF.

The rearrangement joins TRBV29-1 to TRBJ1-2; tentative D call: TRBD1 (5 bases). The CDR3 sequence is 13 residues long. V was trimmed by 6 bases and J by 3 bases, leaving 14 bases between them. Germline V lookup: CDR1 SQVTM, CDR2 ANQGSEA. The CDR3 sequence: CSVDNGADYGYTF. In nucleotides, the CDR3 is TGCAGCGTAGACAACGGGGCCGACTATGGCTACACCTTC.

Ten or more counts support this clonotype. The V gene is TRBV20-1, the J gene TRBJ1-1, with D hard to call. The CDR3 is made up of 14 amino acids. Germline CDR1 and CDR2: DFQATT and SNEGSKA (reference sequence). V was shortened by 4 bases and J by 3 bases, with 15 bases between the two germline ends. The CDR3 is CSAKSWQEYTEAFF. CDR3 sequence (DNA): TGCAGTGCTAAGTCTTGGCAGGAGTACACTGAAGCTTTCTTT.

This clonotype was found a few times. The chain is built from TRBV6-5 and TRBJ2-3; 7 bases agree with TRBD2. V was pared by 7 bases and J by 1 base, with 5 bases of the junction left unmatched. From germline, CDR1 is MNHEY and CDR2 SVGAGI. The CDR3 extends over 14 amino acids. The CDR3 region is CASTAGLGTDTQYF. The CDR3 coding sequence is TGTGCCAGCACAGCCGGACTAGGCACAGATACGCAGTATTTT.

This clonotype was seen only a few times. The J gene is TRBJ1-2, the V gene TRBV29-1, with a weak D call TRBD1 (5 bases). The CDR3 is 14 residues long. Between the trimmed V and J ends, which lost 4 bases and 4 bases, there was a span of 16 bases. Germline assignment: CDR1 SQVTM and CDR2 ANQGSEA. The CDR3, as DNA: TGCAGCGTTGCCTTACCGGGACTTCCCTATGGCTACACCTTC. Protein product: CSVALPGLPYGYTF.

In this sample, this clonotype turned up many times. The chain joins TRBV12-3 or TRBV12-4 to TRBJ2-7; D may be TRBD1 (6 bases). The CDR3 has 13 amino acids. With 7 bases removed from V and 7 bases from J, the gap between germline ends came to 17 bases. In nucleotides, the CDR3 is TGTGCCAGCATCCTGACAGGTTCGGGGGAGCAGTACTTC. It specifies CASILTGSGEQYF.

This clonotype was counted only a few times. CDR3 residues: CASSQPYGKDNTQYF. CDR3 nucleotide sequence: TGTGCCAGCAGCCAACCCTATGGGAAGGACAATACGCAGTATTTT. The chain links TRBV4-2 to TRBJ2-3, with D perhaps matching TRBD1 (5 bases). Germline V CDR1 and CDR2: LGHNA, YNFKEQ. Trimming took off 2 bases at V and 7 bases at J, with 16 bases between the two ends. This CDR3 spans 15 amino acids.

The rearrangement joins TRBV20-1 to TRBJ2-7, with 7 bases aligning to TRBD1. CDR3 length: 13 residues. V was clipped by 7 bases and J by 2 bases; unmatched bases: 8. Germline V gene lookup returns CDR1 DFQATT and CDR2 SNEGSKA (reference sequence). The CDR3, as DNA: TGCAGTGAAGCCGACAGGGAGCCCTACGAGCAGTACTTC. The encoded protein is CSEADREPYEQYF.

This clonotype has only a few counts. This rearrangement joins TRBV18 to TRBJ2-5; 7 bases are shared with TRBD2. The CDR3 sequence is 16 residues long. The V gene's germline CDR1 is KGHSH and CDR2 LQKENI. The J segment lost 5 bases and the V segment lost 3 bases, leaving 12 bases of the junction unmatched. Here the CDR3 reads CASSPRLASAGETQYF. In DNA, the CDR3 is TGTGCCAGCTCACCGAGACTAGCCTCAGCGGGGGAGACCCAGTACTTC.

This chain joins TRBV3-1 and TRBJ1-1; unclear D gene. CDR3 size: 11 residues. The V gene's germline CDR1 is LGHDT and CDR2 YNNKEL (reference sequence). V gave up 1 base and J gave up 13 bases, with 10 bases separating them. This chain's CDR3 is CASSQVSPLFF. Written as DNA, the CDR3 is TGTGCCAGCAGCCAAGTAAGCCCCCTTTTCTTT.